The clone carrying this T cell receptor beta chain has just a few counts. Its target is unknown. This sample was taken from a study of CD8 T cells in ankylosing spondylitis. The study's findings and limits: Researchers reportedly found disease-linked clones significantly enriched in matched ankylosing spondylitis synovial fluid. Characteristic, it appeared, of ankylosing spondylitis blood was a TCR beta motif of eight highly homologous variants.

V dropped 4 bases and J dropped 7; count of bases not matched to a gene: 6. The CDR3 consists of 13 residues. From germline, CDR1 is SEHNR and CDR2 FQNEAQ (reference sequence). 5'-RACE, quantitative and with molecular barcodes, yielded the TCR beta libraries. TCRdb redid the calling of the 5' RACE reads with MiXCR, one entry per CDR3 protein. This sample has roughly 350,000 distinct CDR3 sequences, with 6.5% to 10% found just once. The clonotype originates from a male donor with ankylosing spondylitis. The specimen was blood, either unsorted or a sorted T cell fraction (not recorded which). The rearrangement links TRBV7-9 to TRBJ2-5; 7 bases line up with TRBD2. The CDR3 spells CASSWGGTPTQYF. Written as DNA, the CDR3 is TGTGCCAGCAGCTGGGGGGGGACCCCGACCCAGTACTTC.